The T cell receptor (beta chain) described here comes from a study of shared clonotypes between healthy human individuals. Study results and caveats: Relative to clonotypes present in all four donors, those not shared had lower generation probabilities.

V lost 2 bases and J lost 2; bases outside the gene matches: 4. Per germline, CDR1 SGDLS and CDR2 YYNGEE. The length of the CDR3 is 15 residues. Note on this clone: The target antigen is unknown.

TCRdb keeps only in-frame clones here, not all; method: immunoSEQ multiplex PCR. The sample has 2 million to 2.5 million clones; 95% are singletons. The origin of this receptor is a man younger than 35 in good health. The sequencing input was naive CD4+ T cells sorted from blood. Subset specified: CD45RA+ positively selected. The V and J genes are TRBV9 and TRBJ2-3; 8 nucleotides align to TRBD2. The CDR3 sequence: CASSVQRGPTDTQYF. Written as DNA, the CDR3 is TGTGCCAGCAGCGTCCAGCGGGGGCCCACAGATACGCAGTATTTT.